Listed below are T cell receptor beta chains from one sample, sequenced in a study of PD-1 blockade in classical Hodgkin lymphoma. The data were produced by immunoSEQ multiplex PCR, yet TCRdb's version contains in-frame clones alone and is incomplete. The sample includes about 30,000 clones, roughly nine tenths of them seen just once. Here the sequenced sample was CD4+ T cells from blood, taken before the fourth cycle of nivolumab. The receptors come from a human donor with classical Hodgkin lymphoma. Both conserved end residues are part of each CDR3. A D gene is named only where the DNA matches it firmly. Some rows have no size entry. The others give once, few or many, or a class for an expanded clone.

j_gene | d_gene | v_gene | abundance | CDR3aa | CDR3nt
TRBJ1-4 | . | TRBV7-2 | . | CASSLALGSSVEKLFF | TGTGCCAGCAGCTTAGCGTTAGGCAGTTCGGTTGAAAAACTGTTTTTT
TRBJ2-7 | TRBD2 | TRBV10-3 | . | CAISRTSASIYEQYF | TGTGCCATCAGCAGGACTAGCGCGTCCATCTACGAGCAGTACTTC
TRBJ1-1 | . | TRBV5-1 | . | CASSLGSGGNTEAFF | TGCGCCAGCAGCTTGGGATCGGGGGGGAACACTGAAGCTTTCTTT
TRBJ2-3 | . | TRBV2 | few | CAAKTRTGTDTQYF | TGTGCCGCAAAGACCCGCACGGGCACAGATACGCAGTATTTT
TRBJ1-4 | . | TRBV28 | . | CASSLGVATNEKLFF | TGTGCCAGCAGTTTGGGGGTAGCAACTAATGAAAAACTGTTTTTT
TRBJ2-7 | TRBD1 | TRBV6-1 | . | CASSEGQGSGEQYF | TGTGCCAGCAGTGAGGGACAGGGGTCGGGCGAGCAGTACTTC
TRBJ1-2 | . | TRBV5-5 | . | CASSLGGAYGYTF | TGTGCCAGCAGCTTGGGGGGAGCCTATGGCTACACCTTC
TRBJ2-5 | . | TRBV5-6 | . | CASSSGTHQETQYF | TGTGCCAGCAGCTCCGGGACTCACCAAGAGACCCAGTACTTC
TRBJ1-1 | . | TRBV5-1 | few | CASRWGSGLTVGGTEAFF | TGCGCCAGCCGATGGGGATCTGGGTTAACGGTCGGGGGCACTGAAGCTTTCTTT
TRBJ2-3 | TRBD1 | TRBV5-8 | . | CASSLGTQGDTSTDTQYF | TGTGCCAGCAGCTTGGGCACCCAGGGGGATACTAGCACAGATACGCAGTATTTT
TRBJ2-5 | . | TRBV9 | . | CASSVGRGGSHQETQYF | TGTGCCAGCAGCGTAGGAAGGGGCGGGTCCCACCAAGAGACCCAGTACTTC
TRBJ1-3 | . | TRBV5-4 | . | CASSLDPGAGGNTIYF | TGTGCCAGCAGCTTGGACCCGGGGGCAGGTGGAAACACCATATATTTT
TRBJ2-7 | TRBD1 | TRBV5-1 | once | CASSGPGQGASYEQYF | TGCGCCAGCAGCGGTCCGGGACAGGGGGCGTCTTACGAGCAGTACTTC
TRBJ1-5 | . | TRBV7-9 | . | CASSLGAGNQPQHF | TGTGCCAGCAGCTTAGGGGCAGGCAATCAGCCCCAGCATTTT
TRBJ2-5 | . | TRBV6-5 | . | CASRTGGLIQETQYF | TGTGCCAGCCGAACCGGGGGGCTGATCCAAGAGACCCAGTACTTC
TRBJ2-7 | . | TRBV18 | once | CASSPYGRGDEQYF | TGTGCCAGCTCACCCTACGGGAGAGGAGACGAGCAGTACTTC
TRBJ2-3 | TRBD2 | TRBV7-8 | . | CASSLRRVGGVDTQYF | TGTGCCAGCAGCTTACGGAGGGTGGGAGGGGTAGATACGCAGTATTTT